The 17 T cell receptor beta chains presented below share a single source sample, sequenced in a study of T-cell reconstitution after alpha-beta-depleted transplantation in children. Preparation of the TCRbeta library used unique molecular identifiers. TCRdb used MiXCR to reprocess the PCR reads, holding one entry per CDR3 protein. The sample holds more than 200,000 distinct CDR3 sequences, under 30% seen once. Here the sequenced sample was PBMCs, taken before TCRalphabeta/CD19-depleted stem cell transplant. The receptor set was obtained from a girl aged 2-10 years with Fanconi anemia, due to receive a stem cell transplant.

This clonotype was detected many times. The rearrangement links TRBV4-2 to TRBJ1-6; D unclear. Germline CDR1 and CDR2: LGHNA and YNFKEQ. The CDR3 is 18 residues long. V was shortened by 0 bases and J by 1 base, with 13 bases between the two germline ends. The CDR3 DNA is TGTGCCAGCAGCCAAGATCGGGCAGGTGGATCCTATAATTCACCCCTCCACTTT. Translated, it gives CASSQDRAGGSYNSPLHF.

CDR3 DNA sequence: TGTGCCAGCAGTCCCGGGACAGGGAACACAGATACGCAGTATTTT. Amino acids: CASSPGTGNTDTQYF. The rearrangement uses TRBV6-1 and TRBJ2-3; 9 bases line up with TRBD1. The CDR3 covers 15 residues. Germline trimming cut 5 bases from V and 2 bases from J; bases unmatched to any gene: 5. Germline V lookup: CDR1 MNHNS, CDR2 SASEGT.

This clonotype was recorded at least ten times. V usage is TRBV7-2 and J usage is TRBJ2-3; 9 nucleotides align to TRBD1. Germline trimming cut 7 bases from V and 1 base from J; bases unmatched to any gene: 15. The CDR3 spans 18 residues. Germline-derived CDR1 and CDR2 are SGHTA and FQGNSA. The CDR3 sequence is CASTSGQGISSGTDTQYF. The CDR3 bases are TGTGCCAGCACCAGCGGACAGGGGATCTCTTCCGGCACAGATACGCAGTATTTT.

This clonotype has ten or more counts. The rearrangement joins TRBV4-2 to TRBJ2-3; D is unresolved. This CDR3 region has 15 residues. Germline V gene sequence: CDR1 LGHNA, CDR2 YNFKEQ. Trimming took off 0 bases at V and 1 base at J, with 8 bases between the two ends. The CDR3 loop is CASSQEGPGTDTQYF. CDR3 DNA: TGTGCCAGCAGCCAAGAGGGCCCGGGCACAGATACGCAGTATTTT.

This clonotype was detected only a few times. This chain uses TRBV4-1 with TRBJ2-7, with D possibly being TRBD2 (5 bases). V shed 0 bases and J shed 2 bases, with 20 bases lying between them. CDR3 size: 18 residues. The germline V gene encodes CDR1 MGHRA and CDR2 YSYEKL. CDR3 nucleotides: TGCGCCAGCAGCCAAGATCAAGGCGGGTCGGCAGGTACCTACGAGCAGTACTTC. Encoded protein: CASSQDQGGSAGTYEQYF.

This clonotype was counted only a few times. The J gene is TRBJ2-1, the V gene TRBV20-1; 12 nucleotides line up with TRBD2. V shed 3 bases and J 4 bases; nucleotides not matched to a gene: 4. Germline lookup yields CDR1 DFQATT and CDR2 SNEGSKA (reference sequence). This CDR3 is 15 amino acids long. Here the CDR3 DNA reads TGCAGTGCTAGTGGACTAGCGGGGCGGTACAATGAGCAGTTCTTC. Encoded protein: CSASGLAGRYNEQFF.

This clonotype was observed at least ten times. In DNA form, the CDR3 reads TGTGCCAGCAGCTTACCAGGAGGGAGACTAGCGGGAGTTCACGAGCAGTACTTC. Translation: CASSLPGGRLAGVHEQYF. The V and J genes are TRBV11-1 and TRBJ2-7; 12 bases are a match to TRBD2. The junction had 13 bases not matched to a gene; V was cut back by 2 bases and J by 5 bases. The CDR3 length is 18 residues. The V gene's germline CDR1 is SGHAT and CDR2 FQDESV (reference sequence).

This clonotype was seen many times. This CDR3 reads CAWSPGQLNTEAFF. The CDR3 bases are TGTGCCTGGAGTCCGGGACAATTGAACACTGAAGCTTTCTTT. V usage is TRBV30 and J usage is TRBJ1-1, with D possibly TRBD1 on 6 matching bases. CDR1 is GTSNPN, CDR2 SVGIG, per germline (reference sequence). CDR3 length equals 14 residues. V was trimmed by 2 bases and J by 0 bases, leaving 10 bases between them.

The table lists this clonotype with a few counts. The genes are TRBV27 and TRBJ2-7; no definite D call. Trimming took 6 bases from V and 0 from J, leaving 9 bases between them. The CDR3 contains 13 residues. In germline, CDR1 is MNHEY, CDR2 SMNVEV (reference sequence). In nucleotides, the CDR3 is TGTGCCAGCAGGCCGCTAGGCTCCTACGAGCAGTACTTC. Amino acid sequence: CASRPLGSYEQYF.

This sequence joins TRBV20-1 and TRBJ2-1; D call uncertain. The CDR3 has 13 residues. V was cut by 0 bases and J by 6 bases, with 9 bases left in between. CDR1 and CDR2 (germline): DFQATT, SNEGSKA (reference sequence). The chain's CDR3 is CSARERRFNEQFF. The CDR3 nucleotides read TGCAGTGCTAGAGAAAGGAGATTCAATGAGCAGTTCTTC.

This clonotype was counted only a few times. The V gene is TRBV29-1, the J gene TRBJ1-2; TRBD1 is a possible D gene (6 bases). Trimming stripped 3 bases from V and 9 bases from J, with 17 bases between. Germline lookup yields CDR1 SQVTM and CDR2 ANQGSEA. The CDR3 runs to 13 residues. The CDR3 sequence is CSVDWAGGRSYTF. CDR3 DNA sequence: TGCAGCGTTGATTGGGCGGGGGGGCGTAGCTACACCTTC.

The chain recombines TRBV6-1 with TRBJ1-2; D gene uncertain. CDR1 is MNHNS, CDR2 SASEGT, per germline. The CDR3 is 10 residues long. The ends were cut back, 9 bases at V and 4 bases at J, with 6 bases in the middle. CDR3 sequence reads: CASGSYGYTF. CDR3 DNA sequence: TGTGCCAGTGGAAGCTATGGCTACACCTTC.

The chain links TRBV4-2 to TRBJ2-1; the D gene is possibly TRBD2 (6 bases). With 2 bases removed from V and 3 bases from J, the gap between germline ends came to 20 bases. The germline V gene has CDR1 LGHNA and CDR2 YNFKEQ. This CDR3 has 18 residues. The CDR3 spells CASSQHILASFRYNEQFF. DNA of the CDR3: TGTGCCAGCAGCCAACACATACTAGCTTCCTTCCGCTACAATGAGCAGTTCTTC.

This clonotype was recorded a few times. The chain is built from TRBV29-1 and TRBJ2-5; 8 bases align to TRBD2. The CDR3 is made up of 12 amino acids. The V gene's germline CDR1 is SQVTM and CDR2 ANQGSEA. With 4 bases clipped from V and 3 bases from J, the junction kept 1 base outside the gene matches. CDR3 loop: CSVALAEETQYF. In DNA form, the CDR3 reads TGCAGCGTTGCACTAGCGGAAGAGACCCAGTACTTC.

CDR3 region: CSARGLDSPLHF. In nucleotides, the CDR3 is TGCAGTGCTAGGGGGCTTGATTCACCCCTCCACTTT. The V gene is TRBV20-1, the J gene TRBJ1-6, with D possibly matching TRBD1 (5 bases). Per the germline V gene, CDR1 is DFQATT and CDR2 is SNEGSKA (reference sequence). The V gene lost 3 bases and the J gene lost 8 bases, with 8 bases spanning the gap. The CDR3 is 12 amino acids.

This clonotype appeared many times. The V and J genes are TRBV7-2 and TRBJ2-1; D is possibly TRBD1 or TRBD2 (6 bases each). CDR1 SGHTA and CDR2 FQGNSA come from the germline V gene. This CDR3 spans 15 amino acids. The ends were cut back, 1 base at V and 1 base at J, with 8 bases in the middle. The CDR3 bases are TGTGCCAGCAGCTTAGGGGGGGCGTCCTACAATGAGCAGTTCTTC. Its translation: CASSLGGASYNEQFF.

This clonotype was observed a few times. The rearrangement uses TRBV29-1 and TRBJ2-5; 14 bases map to TRBD2. This CDR3 is 14 amino acids long. The germline CDR1 and CDR2 sequences are SQVTM and ANQGSEA. Germline trimming cut 6 bases from V and 6 bases from J; bases unmatched to any gene: 6. The CDR3 loop is CSVRGTSGSQTQYF. The DNA of the CDR3 is TGCAGCGTACGAGGGACTAGCGGGAGCCAGACCCAGTACTTC.